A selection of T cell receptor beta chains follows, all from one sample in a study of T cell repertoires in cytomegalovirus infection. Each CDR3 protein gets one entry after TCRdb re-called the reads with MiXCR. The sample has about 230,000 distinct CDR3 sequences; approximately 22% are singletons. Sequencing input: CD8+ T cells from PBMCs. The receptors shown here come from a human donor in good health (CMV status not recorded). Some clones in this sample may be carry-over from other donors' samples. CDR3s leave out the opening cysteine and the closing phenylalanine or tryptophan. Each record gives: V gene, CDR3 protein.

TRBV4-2,ASSQERGGLRNEQY
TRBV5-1,ASSLEVEADTQY
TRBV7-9,ASSMPLWGPNYGYT
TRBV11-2,ASSLYFSRTGGDYGYT
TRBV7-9,ASSESPSAPEKLF
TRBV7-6,ASSLAGGPSSYNEQF
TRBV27,ASSLETSRSTDTQY
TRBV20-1,SARGGSDHNQPQH
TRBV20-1,SARDQKRGYYEQY
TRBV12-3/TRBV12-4,ASSQQGVPSLSGANVLT
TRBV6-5,ASSYSNREDGYT
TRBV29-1,SAVSYEQY
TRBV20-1,SATTRPVDTEAF
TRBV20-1,SARETDYEQY
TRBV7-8,ATEEGAGANVLT
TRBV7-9,ASSTLGGEPGNTIY
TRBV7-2,ASSPLAGGSLSEQY
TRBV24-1,ATSDLQNSPTDTQY
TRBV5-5,ASSLADSTRPLH
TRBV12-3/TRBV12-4,ASSSWAVNTEAF
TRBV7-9,ASSFPNLGQGVTGELF
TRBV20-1,SAREHFVYEQY
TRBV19,ATSTGAYEQF
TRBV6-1,ASGSGGIGAF
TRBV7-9,ASSWDGYQPQH
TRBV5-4,ASSRGQGAEAF
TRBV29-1,SVITMTDNEQF
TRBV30,AWSVDWTDYGYT
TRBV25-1,ASSDVSSYEQY
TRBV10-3,AISDYRTGENYGYT
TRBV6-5,ASSLAGGFTDTQY
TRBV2,ASSEALDRGGAEQF